These 15 T cell receptor beta chains came from one sample sequenced in a study of T cell responses to AZD1222 COVID-19 vaccine (dated by TCRdb to the early 2020s). Libraries were made using the immunoSEQ multiplex PCR assay. TCRdb provides this immuneACCESS table in a form limited to in-frame rearrangements. Some clones are lacking; in checked studies, under half of them reflect an unresolved V gene, and why the rest are absent is not known. The sample table lists 160,000 or so clones, 92% of them with a count of one. Clones ranked in the top ten supply 4.4% of the sample. Reading the label with the study, this specimen's time point is: baseline before first vaccination. What the treatment or condition label conveys for this sample: meningococcal conjugate vaccine given as trial control. Sequences were derived from peripheral blood, sampled on day 0 of MenACWY control vaccination. These receptor sequences come from an adult in good health.

This clone was seen only once. This chain links TRBV29-1 with TRBJ1-2; TRBD1 aligns across 11 bases. The CDR3 sequence is 14 residues long. The germline gives CDR1 SQVTM, CDR2 ANQGSEA. J was trimmed by 2 bases and V by 5 bases; bases with no gene match: 4. Written as DNA, the CDR3 is TGCAGCGTTAGGACAGGGGGCGGCAACTATGGCTACACCTTC. Translation gives CSVRTGGGNYGYTF.

The genes are TRBV11-2 and TRBJ2-3, with TRBD2 identical over 8 bases. This CDR3 has 16 amino acids. The V gene end was trimmed by 1 base and the J gene end by 5 bases; junction bases not matched to a gene: 8. Germline CDR1 is SGHAT and CDR2 is FQNNGV. CDR3 region: CASSLAGGGPGDTQYF. In DNA form, the CDR3 reads TGTGCCAGCAGCTTAGCCGGCGGGGGGCCAGGAGATACGCAGTATTTT.

The rearrangement links TRBV6-1 to TRBJ2-1, with TRBD1 matching 10 bases. Germline lookup yields CDR1 MNHNS and CDR2 SASEGT. V trimming: 4 bases; J trimming: 4 bases; junction bases outside the gene matches: 19. The CDR3 is made up of 20 amino acids. The CDR3 sequence is CASSAYPGQGPPGIYNEQFF. The CDR3 DNA reads TGTGCCAGCAGTGCTTACCCGGGACAGGGGCCCCCGGGGATTTACAATGAGCAGTTCTTC.

The chain links TRBV10-3 to TRBJ2-3; 10 bases match TRBD2. The V gene's germline CDR1 is ENHRY and CDR2 SYGVKD. Trimming at V came to 6 bases and at J to 1 base, leaving 7 bases not matched to a gene. The CDR3 has 16 amino acids. CDR3 nucleotide sequence: TGTGCCATCAGCTCCAGCGGGAGGGGGGGCACAGATACGCAGTATTTT. It codes for CAISSSGRGGTDTQYF.

V is TRBV27 and J is TRBJ1-4; possible D gene TRBD1, 6 bases. This CDR3 is 14 amino acids long. Per germline, CDR1 MNHEY and CDR2 SMNVEV (reference sequence). V was pared by 3 bases and J by 7 bases, with 12 bases between. CDR3 sequence reads: CASSFRGSSEKLFF. CDR3 DNA: TGTGCCAGCAGTTTCAGGGGTTCGAGTGAAAAACTGTTTTTT.

The chain is built from TRBV6-5 and TRBJ1-3; D perhaps matches TRBD1 (6 bases). Germline CDR1 is MNHEY and CDR2 is SVGAGI. CDR3 length equals 15 residues. Trimming took off 2 bases at V and 0 bases at J, with 8 bases between the two ends. In nucleotides, the CDR3 is TGTGCCAGCAGTTACGACAGGTCCTCTGGAAACACCATATATTTT. Translation: CASSYDRSSGNTIYF.

This rearrangement joins TRBV6-2 or TRBV6-3 to TRBJ2-3; 8 bases match TRBD2. Germline trimming cut 5 bases from V and 0 bases from J; bases unmatched to any gene: 4. Germline CDR1 reads MNHEY; CDR2 reads SVGEGT. The CDR3 extends over 15 amino acids. CDR3 protein: CASSRLATSTDTQYF. The CDR3 nucleotides are TGTGCCAGCAGTCGACTAGCGACTAGCACAGATACGCAGTATTTT.

The chain is built from TRBV6-5 and TRBJ1-5; 9 bases are a match to TRBD1. The junction had 5 bases not matched to a gene; V was cut back by 3 bases and J by 2 bases. The CDR3 runs to 16 residues. Per the germline V gene, CDR1 is MNHEY and CDR2 is SVGAGI. The CDR3 bases are TGTGCCAGCAGTTATGGGGGACAGGGACGCAATCAGCCCCAGCATTTT. Its translation: CASSYGGQGRNQPQHF.

The genes are TRBV3-1 (or the pseudogene TRBV3-2) and TRBJ1-2; 9 nucleotides line up with TRBD1. This CDR3 is 15 amino acids long. CDR1 and CDR2 from the germline V gene are LGHDT and YNNKEL (reference sequence). J lost 8 bases, V lost 4 bases, and 11 bases had no gene match. CDR3 sequence reads: CASSLIGDRVHGYTF. DNA of the CDR3: TGTGCCAGCAGCCTAATAGGGGACAGGGTTCACGGCTACACCTTC.

J is TRBJ2-7 and V is TRBV10-2; weak D call: TRBD2 (5 bases). Germline CDR1 is WSHSY and CDR2 is SAAADI. The V end was cut by 5 bases, the J end by 7 bases, with 12 bases between. The CDR3 extends over 12 amino acids. CDR3: CASSTQDFEQYF. The CDR3 region has the DNA TGCGCCAGCAGTACTCAGGACTTTGAGCAGTACTTC.

The rearrangement uses TRBV30 and TRBJ2-3, with D perhaps matching TRBD2 (5 bases). There are 11 residues in the CDR3. Looked up from germline, CDR1 is GTSNPN and CDR2 is SVGIG (reference sequence). Trimming shortened V by 2 bases and J by 8 bases, and 8 bases separated the two germline ends. CDR3 sequence (DNA): TGTGCCTGGAGTCTAGCAGGTACGCAGTATTTT. It yields the protein CAWSLAGTQYF.

V usage is TRBV10-3 and J usage is TRBJ1-5; D ambiguous. The CDR3 consists of 14 residues. Germline V gene lookup returns CDR1 ENHRY and CDR2 SYGVKD. V lost 4 bases and J lost 4, with 11 bases in between. The CDR3 DNA reads TGTGCCATCAGTGCGACATTGGGAAATCAGCCCCAGCATTTT. This codes for CAISATLGNQPQHF.

The chain uses TRBV29-1 and TRBJ2-7; the D gene is possibly TRBD1 (5 bases). CDR1 and CDR2 (germline): SQVTM, ANQGSEA. The CDR3 runs to 12 residues. The V and J ends lost 5 bases and 4 bases respectively, with 12 bases between them. The CDR3 region is CSVQGARYEQYF. CDR3 coding DNA: TGCAGCGTTCAAGGGGCGCGGTACGAGCAGTACTTC.

DNA of the CDR3: TGTGCCAGCAGCCCCGACAGATCCTATAATTCACCCCTCCACTTT. It translates to CASSPDRSYNSPLHF. The chain links TRBV11-2 to TRBJ1-6; possibly TRBD1 for D (5 bases). Deletions cut 5 bases from V and 1 base from J, with 9 bases between. Germline CDR1 and CDR2: SGHAT and FQNNGV. The CDR3 is 15 amino acids.

The chain joins TRBV7-2 to TRBJ2-5; 7 bases map to TRBD2. Germline V gene lookup returns CDR1 SGHTA and CDR2 FQGNSA. With 1 base clipped from V and 1 base from J, the junction kept 6 bases outside the gene matches. The CDR3 is 16 amino acids. The CDR3 is CASSLGSASGQETQYF. CDR3 nucleotide sequence: TGTGCCAGCAGCTTAGGGTCTGCTAGCGGCCAAGAGACCCAGTACTTC.